This T cell receptor (beta chain) was retrieved from a study of T-cell memory formation after mild COVID-19. The CDR3 is made up of 13 amino acids. Per the germline V gene, CDR1 is GTSNPN and CDR2 is SVGIG (reference sequence). V was clipped by 5 bases and J by 5 bases, with 16 bases between them. Barcoded TCR alpha and TCR beta cDNA libraries with UMIs came from 5'RACE using constant-segment primers. Using its own MiXCR run on the 5' RACE reads, TCRdb lists one record per CDR3 protein. The table lists tens of thousands of distinct CDR3 sequences, about 6.3% of them singletons. The material sequenced was PBMCs or a T cell subset sorted from them (not recorded which). This clonotype was obtained from an adult who had mild COVID-19 (a few samples of this study predate the infection). Cell type and time point are not known. The chain recombines TRBV30 with TRBJ2-7; D may be TRBD1 or TRBD2 (5 bases each). The CDR3 spells CAWGRTGANEQYF. The CDR3 coding sequence is TGTGCCTGGGGACGAACCGGGGCCAACGAGCAGTACTTC.